The clone carrying this TCR beta chain occurred a few times. The antigen remains undetermined. These data originate in a study of blood T cells in healthy people across ages. On the study more broadly: About one barcoded beta molecule per two T cells was the capture yield of template switching.

A sample-barcoded 5' primer and a J-beta primer mix were used in a second PCR of roughly 6 to 11 cycles. TCRdb re-called the 5' RACE reads with MiXCR, one entry per CDR3 protein. The sample has about 1.4 million distinct CDR3 sequences, approximately 59% seen once. General observations from the study: Roughly linear age-related decline in beta diversity appeared, significant by age roughly 40. Naive CD4+ cell counts and diversity both ran higher in long-lived than in aged donors.

Germline-derived CDR1 and CDR2 are MNHEY and SVGAGI. The CDR3 contains 15 residues. Trimming took off 0 bases at V and 4 bases at J, with 9 bases between the two ends. This clonotype was obtained from a young man in good health. The rearrangement uses TRBV6-5 and TRBJ2-2, with D unresolved. Specimen: blood. As DNA, the CDR3 is TGTGCCAGCAGTTACTCGACTTCTTTCACCGGGGAGCTGTTTTTT. Its protein is CASSYSTSFTGELFF.